Below are 14 T cell receptor beta chains sequenced from a single sample in a study of shared clonotypes between healthy human individuals. The table came from immunoSEQ multiplex PCR; TCRdb's copy has only in-frame clones and leaves some out. This sample has roughly 2,300,000 clones, with about nine tenths found just once. Sequenced input: naive CD4+ T cells from PBMCs. As for subset: CD45RA+ positively selected. These receptors were obtained from a man between 18 and 29 years old in good health. Some clones in this sample may be carry-over from other donors' samples.

CDR3 sequence (DNA): TGTGCCAGCAGTTCGGAGCCAACGGGAACCGAGCTGTTTTTT. Its translation: CASSSEPTGTELFF. The rearrangement links TRBV11-3 to TRBJ2-2, with a weak D call TRBD2 (5 bases). The CDR3 is 14 residues long. Germline CDR1 reads SGHNT; CDR2 reads YENEEA. V shed 6 bases and J shed 11 bases, with 19 bases lying between them. Full variable domain (remainder filled in from reference TRBV11-3 and TRBJ2-2): EAGVVQSPRYKIIEKKQPVAFWCNPISGHNTLYWYLQNLGQGPELLIRYENEEAVDDSQLPKDRFSAERLKGVDSTLKIQPAELGDSAVYLCASSSEPTGTELFFGEGSRLTVL.

The chain couples TRBV11-1 to TRBJ2-1; D unresolved. Germline CDR1 SGHAT, CDR2 FQDESV (reference sequence). V was pared by 5 bases and J by 7 bases, with 12 bases between. The CDR3 is 13 residues long. The CDR3 region has the DNA TGTGCCAGCAGCCCCCCGATACAGAATGAGCAGTTCTTC. This codes for CASSPPIQNEQFF.

The chain couples TRBV6-6 to TRBJ1-5; 7 bases map to TRBD1. Germline values: CDR1 MNHNY, CDR2 SVGAGI (reference sequence). The trim removed 11 bases at V and 8 bases at J, leaving 15 bases unmatched. This CDR3 comprises 14 residues. The CDR3 region has the DNA TGTGCCTGTTCAGGCAGGGGGACTCTTGAGCCCCAGCATTTT. Its translation is CACSGRGTLEPQHF.

This chain uses TRBV7-9 with TRBJ1-4; D perhaps matches TRBD1 (5 bases). The germline V gene encodes CDR1 SEHNR and CDR2 FQNEAQ (reference sequence). V shed 1 base and J shed 8 bases, with 14 bases lying between them. This CDR3 contains 15 residues. The CDR3 sequence: CASSLGRDPMEKLFF. The CDR3 DNA reads TGTGCCAGCAGCTTAGGGAGGGACCCCATGGAAAAACTGTTTTTT.

This clone was detected a few times. At the DNA level, this CDR3 is encoded by other sequences in the same sample as well. The rearrangement joins TRBV28 to TRBJ2-6, with unresolved D. CDR1 and CDR2 (germline): MDHEN, SYDVKM. Trimming left V 5 bases short and J 1 base short, with 3 bases between. The CDR3 extends over 13 amino acids. CDR3 DNA: TGTGCCAGCAGTGGATCTGGGGCCAACGTCCTGACTTTC. This codes for CASSGSGANVLTF.

The CDR3 spells CASSSQGLAGPYNEQFF. Here the CDR3 DNA reads TGTGCCAGCAGTTCACAGGGACTAGCGGGACCCTACAATGAGCAGTTCTTC. The V and J genes are TRBV27 and TRBJ2-1; 13 bases fit TRBD2. Germline V lookup: CDR1 MNHEY, CDR2 SMNVEV (reference sequence). After removal of 4 bases from V and 2 bases from J, the junction contained 5 bases not matched to a gene. CDR3 length equals 17 residues.

The V call is TRBV4-1, the J call TRBJ1-1, with D possibly TRBD1 on 5 matching bases. Germline V gene lookup returns CDR1 MGHRA and CDR2 YSYEKL. V was cut by 0 bases and J by 2 bases, with 10 bases left in between. The CDR3 runs to 15 residues. In DNA form, the CDR3 reads TGCGCCAGCAGCCAAGAGACCAGGGTTAACACTGAAGCTTTCTTT. Translating it yields CASSQETRVNTEAFF.

The chain joins TRBV28 to TRBJ2-7, with 9 bases matching TRBD2. The germline CDR1 and CDR2 sequences are MDHEN and SYDVKM. The V segment lost 5 bases and the J segment 4 bases; nucleotides outside the gene matches: 12. CDR3 size: 16 residues. The CDR3 is CASSPTGGLAVYEQYF. The CDR3 DNA reads TGTGCCAGCAGTCCCACGGGGGGACTAGCTGTTTACGAGCAGTACTTC.

The chain recombines TRBV2 with TRBJ2-2, with D perhaps matching TRBD2 (6 bases). Trimming stripped 11 bases from V and 0 bases from J, with 13 bases between. This CDR3 comprises 14 residues. Per germline, CDR1 SNHLY and CDR2 FYNNEI. The chain's CDR3 is CAHGGRSNTGELFF. In DNA form, the CDR3 reads TGTGCCCATGGGGGGAGATCGAACACCGGGGAGCTGTTTTTT.

This clone appeared a single time. V usage is TRBV18 and J usage is TRBJ2-3; D perhaps matches TRBD2 (6 bases). The CDR3 contains 14 residues. Germline CDR1 reads KGHSH; CDR2 reads LQKENI. The V gene lost 3 bases and the J gene lost 6 bases, with 13 bases spanning the gap. The CDR3 reads CASSPNARGDTQYF. Here the CDR3 DNA reads TGTGCCAGCTCACCCAACGCCCGGGGGGATACGCAGTATTTT.

The chain joins TRBV18 to TRBJ2-5, with 8 bases that match TRBD1. Unmatched junction bases numbered 7, after V lost 5 bases and J lost 2 bases. CDR1 and CDR2 from the germline V gene are KGHSH and LQKENI. This CDR3 has 15 amino acids. The CDR3 nucleotides read TGTGCCAGCTCAAGCTTTGGACAGGGTCAAGAGACCCAGTACTTC. It encodes CASSSFGQGQETQYF.

V is TRBV6-5 and J is TRBJ2-7, with 10 nucleotides matching TRBD2. The CDR3 runs to 13 residues. Unmatched junction bases numbered 4, after V lost 6 bases and J lost 5 bases. Germline CDR1 and CDR2: MNHEY and SVGAGI. In DNA, the CDR3 is TGTGCCAGCAGCACGCTAGCGGGAGACGAGCAGTACTTC. Translating it yields CASSTLAGDEQYF.

This sequence joins TRBV29-1 and TRBJ1-5; possible D gene TRBD1, 5 bases. Trimming stripped 4 bases from V and 7 bases from J, with 17 bases between. Germline CDR1 SQVTM, CDR2 ANQGSEA. The CDR3 covers 14 residues. The CDR3 nucleotides read TGCAGCGTTGCCGCGACGGGGGAGTCCCAGCCCCAGCATTTT. Amino acid sequence: CSVAATGESQPQHF.

The chain links TRBV7-9 to TRBJ1-4, with a weak D call TRBD1 (5 bases). Per the germline V gene, CDR1 is SEHNR and CDR2 is FQNEAQ (reference sequence). The length of the CDR3 is 18 residues. Deletions cut 5 bases from V and 6 bases from J, with 25 bases between. The CDR3 DNA follows: TGTGCCAGCAGCCCCCGTGGGGGGAGATTCGGATCGGATGAAAAACTGTTTTTT. Amino acids: CASSPRGGRFGSDEKLFF.